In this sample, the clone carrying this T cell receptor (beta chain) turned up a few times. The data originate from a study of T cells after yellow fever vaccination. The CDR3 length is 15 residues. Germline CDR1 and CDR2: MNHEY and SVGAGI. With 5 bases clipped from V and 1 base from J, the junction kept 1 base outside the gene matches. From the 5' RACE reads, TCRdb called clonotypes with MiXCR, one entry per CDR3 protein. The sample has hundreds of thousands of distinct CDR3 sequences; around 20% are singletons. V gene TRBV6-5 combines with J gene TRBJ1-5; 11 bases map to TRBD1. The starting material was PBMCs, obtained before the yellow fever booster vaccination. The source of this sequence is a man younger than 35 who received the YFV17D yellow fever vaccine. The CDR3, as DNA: TGTGCCAGCAGTGGGACAGGGGGGAGCAATCAGCCCCAGCATTTT. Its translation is CASSGTGGSNQPQHF.